This T cell receptor (beta chain) was sequenced during a study of control samples from healthy donors and cancer patients. Profiling relied on immunoSEQ multiplex PCR, and the TCRdb table lists in-frame clones only, not all of them. The sample yields about 210,000 clones, of which the top ten take up roughly 2%. This receptor was identified in a woman in her 30s in good health. The sequenced material came from blood.

The CDR3, as DNA: TGTGCCAGCAGCTCAGGACAGGGTAACGAAAAACTGTTTTTT. It codes for CASSSGQGNEKLFF. This sequence joins TRBV7-9 and TRBJ1-4; TRBD1 matches 8 bases. Germline CDR1 is SEHNR and CDR2 is FQNEAQ (reference sequence). The CDR3 is 14 residues long. Unmatched junction bases numbered 6, after V lost 4 bases and J lost 8 bases.